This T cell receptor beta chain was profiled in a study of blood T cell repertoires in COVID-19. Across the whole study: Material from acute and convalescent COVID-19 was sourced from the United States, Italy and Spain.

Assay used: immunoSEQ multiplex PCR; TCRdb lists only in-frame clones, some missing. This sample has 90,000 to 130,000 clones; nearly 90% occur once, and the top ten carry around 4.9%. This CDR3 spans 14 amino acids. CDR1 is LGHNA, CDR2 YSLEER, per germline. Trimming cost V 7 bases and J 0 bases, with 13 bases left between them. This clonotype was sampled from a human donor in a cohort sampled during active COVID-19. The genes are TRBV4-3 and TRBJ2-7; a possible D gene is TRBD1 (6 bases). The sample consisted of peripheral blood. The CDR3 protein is CASTYDRSSYEQYF. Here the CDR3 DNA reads TGCGCCAGCACCTACGACAGGAGCTCCTACGAGCAGTACTTC.